These 18 T cell receptor beta chains were all obtained from the same sample, sequenced in a study of T cells in Graves' hyperthyroidism and ophthalmopathy. The investigators amplified TCR beta CDR3 regions from RNA transcripts. An initial round of RT-PCR targeting the TCR CDR3 relied on the HTBI primer set. From the multiplex PCR reads, TCRdb called clonotypes with MiXCR, one entry per CDR3 protein. The sample yields about 560,000 distinct CDR3 sequences, approximately 15% seen once. Sequenced material: blood. The source is a woman under 30 with Graves' hyperthyroidism.

This clonotype was counted many times. The gene calls are TRBV27 and TRBJ1-1; no clear D gene. Trimming shortened V by 6 bases and J by 4 bases, and 12 bases separated the two germline ends. The germline CDR1 and CDR2 sequences are MNHEY and SMNVEV (reference sequence). The CDR3 loop spans 13 amino acids. The CDR3 nucleotides read TGTGCCAGCAGCCGAAGGATGGGCACTGAAGCTTTCTTT. It is translated as CASSRRMGTEAFF.

The chain recombines TRBV3-1 with TRBJ2-3, with D possibly matching TRBD2 (6 bases). The CDR3 covers 15 residues. The ends were cut back, 4 bases at V and 0 bases at J, with 11 bases in the middle. The germline CDR1 and CDR2 sequences are LGHDT and YNNKEL (reference sequence). CDR3 bases: TGTGCCAGCAGCCGAGATGGAGGGAGCACAGATACGCAGTATTTT. Protein: CASSRDGGSTDTQYF.

This clonotype has only a few counts. This chain joins TRBV7-2 and TRBJ2-4; D is unclear. Germline V lookup: CDR1 SGHTA, CDR2 FQGNSA. CDR3 length: 13 amino acids. Trimming took off 1 base at V and 8 bases at J, with 9 bases between the two ends. The DNA for the CDR3 is TGTGCCAGCAGCTTAGTGGTTCCGGACATTCAGTACTTC. The encoded protein is CASSLVVPDIQYF.

This chain uses TRBV20-1 with TRBJ2-5; no firm D call. Germline-derived CDR1 and CDR2 are DFQATT and SNEGSKA (reference sequence). Deletions cut 3 bases from V and 8 bases from J, with 13 bases between. The CDR3 covers 12 residues. The CDR3 here is CSARGNPSTQYF. The CDR3 nucleotides are TGCAGTGCTAGGGGGAACCCCAGTACCCAGTACTTC.

V usage is TRBV20-1 and J usage is TRBJ2-3; 7 bases map to TRBD1. The V segment lost 6 bases and the J segment 2 bases; nucleotides outside the gene matches: 2. Looked up from germline, CDR1 is DFQATT and CDR2 is SNEGSKA (reference sequence). This CDR3 comprises 12 residues. In DNA form, the CDR3 reads TGCAGTGCAACAGGGGTCACAGATACGCAGTATTTT. Translated: CSATGVTDTQYF.

The sample holds many counts of this clonotype. The chain recombines TRBV2 with TRBJ1-5; TRBD1 aligns across 10 bases. The V and J ends lost 6 bases and 2 bases, in that order; junction bases with no gene match: 7. Per germline, CDR1 SNHLY and CDR2 FYNNEI. The CDR3 covers 16 residues. The CDR3 DNA follows: TGTGCCAGCAGGACAGGGGGCCGGGTCGGCAATCAGCCCCAGCATTTT. Its protein product is CASRTGGRVGNQPQHF.

The J gene is TRBJ1-2, the V gene TRBV28; 7 bases are shared with TRBD1. Germline CDR1 is MDHEN and CDR2 is SYDVKM. The CDR3 spans 15 residues. V dropped 2 bases and J dropped 7; count of bases not matched to a gene: 10. CDR3 amino acids: CASSLRRDSLTGYTF. The CDR3 DNA sequence: TGTGCCAGCAGTTTAAGAAGGGACAGTCTTACTGGCTACACCTTC.

This CDR3 is CASSPARQILNEKLFF. As DNA, the CDR3 is TGTGCCAGCAGCCCGGCCAGACAGATCCTGAATGAAAAACTGTTTTTT. The rearrangement joins TRBV7-9 to TRBJ1-4, with D possibly TRBD1 on 5 matching bases. The germline gives CDR1 SEHNR, CDR2 FQNEAQ (reference sequence). Trimming removed 5 bases at V and 5 bases at J, with 18 bases between. The CDR3 is 16 residues long.

The sample holds many counts of this clonotype. The chain joins TRBV6-1 to TRBJ1-2; D possibly corresponds to TRBD1 (5 bases). V dropped 5 bases and J dropped 6 bases, with 19 bases sitting between them. CDR3 size: 15 residues. Germline V gene sequence: CDR1 MNHNS, CDR2 SASEGT. CDR3 sequence reads: CASSPGWMRGNGYTF. CDR3 in DNA: TGTGCCAGCAGTCCCGGGTGGATGAGGGGTAATGGCTACACCTTC.

The sample holds many counts of this clonotype. The CDR3 region has the DNA TGCAGTGCTAGAGATCTAGCGGGATCAGGAGAGACCCAGTACTTC. Translating gives CSARDLAGSGETQYF. The chain has TRBV20-1 and TRBJ2-5; the match to TRBD2 covers 9 bases. The trim removed 0 bases at V and 4 bases at J, leaving 6 bases unmatched. The germline gives CDR1 DFQATT, CDR2 SNEGSKA (reference sequence). The CDR3 totals 15 residues.

This clonotype was recorded at least ten times. The genes are TRBV18 and TRBJ2-7; the match to TRBD1 covers 12 bases. The CDR3 consists of 15 residues. J lost 3 bases, V lost 3 bases, and 3 bases had no gene match. Germline CDR1 KGHSH, CDR2 LQKENI. The CDR3 spells CASSPGTGGVYEQYF. The CDR3 DNA is TGTGCCAGCTCACCCGGGACAGGGGGCGTCTACGAGCAGTACTTC. The variable domain in full, completed from reference TRBV18 and TRBJ2-7, reads NAGVMQNPRHLVRRRGQEARLRCSPMKGHSHVYWYRQLPEEGLKFMVYLQKENIIDESGMPKERFSAEFPKEGPSILRIQQVVRGDSAAYFCASSPGTGGVYEQYFGPGTRLTVT.

The chain links TRBV5-8 to TRBJ2-3; 7 bases align to TRBD2. Germline V gene lookup returns CDR1 SGHTS and CDR2 YDEGEE. The CDR3 is made up of 15 amino acids. V was clipped by 4 bases and J by 3 bases; unmatched bases: 8. The CDR3 region is CASSHKRDLTDTQYF. CDR3 nucleotide sequence: TGTGCCAGCAGCCATAAGCGGGACTTGACAGATACGCAGTATTTT.

This clonotype was found many times. The chain links TRBV7-9 to TRBJ2-1; 8 bases map to TRBD2. The V gene's germline CDR1 is SEHNR and CDR2 FQNEAQ (reference sequence). This CDR3 contains 17 residues. V lost 2 bases to trimming and J lost 8 bases; unmatched junction nucleotides: 14. The CDR3 reads CASSLLPVLAGRHEQFF. As DNA, the CDR3 is TGTGCCAGCAGCTTACTCCCTGTGTTAGCGGGGCGGCATGAGCAGTTCTTC.

This clonotype was found a few times. The chain is built from TRBV7-2 and TRBJ2-5, with TRBD2 matching 8 bases. J gave up 2 bases and V 8 bases, and 7 bases lay outside the gene matches. CDR3 length: 14 amino acids. Germline V lookup: CDR1 SGHTA, CDR2 FQGNSA. The CDR3 loop reads CASLGQRGQETQYF. CDR3 bases: TGTGCCAGCCTGGGGCAGCGGGGGCAAGAGACCCAGTACTTC.

This clonotype was counted at least ten times. This sequence joins TRBV11-3 and TRBJ2-7; 8 bases map to TRBD2. Germline CDR1 and CDR2: SGHNT and YENEEA. After removal of 5 bases from V and 3 bases from J, the junction contained 6 bases not matched to a gene. CDR3 length: 14 residues. CDR3 residues: CASSPRTSSYEQYF. The CDR3 DNA is TGTGCCAGCAGCCCCCGGACTAGCAGCTACGAGCAGTACTTC.

This chain joins TRBV6-1 and TRBJ2-1, with 7 nucleotides matching TRBD2. This CDR3 is built from 16 residues. CDR1 is MNHNS, CDR2 SASEGT, per germline. The junction had 10 bases not matched to a gene; V was cut back by 6 bases and J by 2 bases. CDR3: CASRGGEVIPYNEQFF. The CDR3 DNA reads TGTGCCAGCAGGGGAGGGGAGGTCATTCCCTACAATGAGCAGTTCTTC.

The genes are TRBV27 and TRBJ1-1; 7 bases align to TRBD1. This CDR3 has 15 amino acids. V gave up 5 bases and J gave up 3 bases; unmatched junction bases: 9. The germline V gene has CDR1 MNHEY and CDR2 SMNVEV (reference sequence). In DNA form, the CDR3 reads TGTGCCAGCAGTACAGGGGCGGGGGGTCACACTGAAGCTTTCTTT. It specifies CASSTGAGGHTEAFF.

The V gene is TRBV9, the J gene TRBJ2-7; D is perhaps TRBD1 (6 bases). The V end lost 0 bases, the J end lost 3 bases, and 10 bases lay between the germline ends. Looked up from germline, CDR1 is SGDLS and CDR2 is YYNGEE. There are 14 residues in the CDR3. CDR3 DNA: TGTGCCAGCAGCGTAGGTCTAGGGGGCTACGAGCAGTACTTC. Translating gives CASSVGLGGYEQYF.